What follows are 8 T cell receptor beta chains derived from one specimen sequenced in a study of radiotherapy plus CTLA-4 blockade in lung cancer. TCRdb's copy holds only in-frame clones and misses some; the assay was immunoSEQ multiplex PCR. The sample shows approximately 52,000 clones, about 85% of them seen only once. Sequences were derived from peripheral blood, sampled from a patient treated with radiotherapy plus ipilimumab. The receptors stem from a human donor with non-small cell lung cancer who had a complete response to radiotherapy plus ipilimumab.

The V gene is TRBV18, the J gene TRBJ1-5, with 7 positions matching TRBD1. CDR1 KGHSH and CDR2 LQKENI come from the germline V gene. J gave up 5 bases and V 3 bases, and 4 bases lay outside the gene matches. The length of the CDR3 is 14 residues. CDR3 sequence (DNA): TGTGCCAGCTCACCCACAGGGGAGGATCAGCCCCAGCATTTT. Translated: CASSPTGEDQPQHF.

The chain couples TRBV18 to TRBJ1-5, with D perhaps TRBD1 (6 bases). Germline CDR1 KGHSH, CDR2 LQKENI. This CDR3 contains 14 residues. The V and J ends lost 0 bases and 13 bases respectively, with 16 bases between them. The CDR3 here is CASSPPGGGGAQHF. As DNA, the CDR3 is TGTGCCAGCTCACCACCAGGGGGTGGTGGTGCTCAGCATTTT.

Here the CDR3 reads CANNLSDTQYF. CDR3 coding DNA: TGTGCCAACAACCTCTCAGATACGCAGTATTTT. The chain employs TRBV9 and TRBJ2-3; D is unclear. Trimming removed 9 bases at V and 4 bases at J, with 9 bases between. The CDR3 has 11 residues. Germline V gives CDR1 SGDLS, CDR2 YYNGEE.

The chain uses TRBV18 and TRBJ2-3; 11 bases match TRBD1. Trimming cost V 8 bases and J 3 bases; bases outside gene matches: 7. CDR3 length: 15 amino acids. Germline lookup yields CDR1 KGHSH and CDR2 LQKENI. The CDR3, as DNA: TGTGCCAGCCGACCGGGACAGGGGGAAACAGATACGCAGTATTTT. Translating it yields CASRPGQGETDTQYF.

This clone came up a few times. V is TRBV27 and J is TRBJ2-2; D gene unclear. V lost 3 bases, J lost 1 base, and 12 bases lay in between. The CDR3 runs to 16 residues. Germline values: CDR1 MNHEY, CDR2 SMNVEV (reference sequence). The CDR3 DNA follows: TGTGCCAGCAGTTTCGGTCAGGCTCTGAACACCGGGGAGCTGTTTTTT. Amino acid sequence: CASSFGQALNTGELFF.

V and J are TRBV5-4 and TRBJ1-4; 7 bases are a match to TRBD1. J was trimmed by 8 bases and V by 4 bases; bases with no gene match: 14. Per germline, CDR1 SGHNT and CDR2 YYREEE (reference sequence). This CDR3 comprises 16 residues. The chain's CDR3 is CASSLRVGGASEKLFF. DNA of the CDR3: TGTGCCAGCAGCCTCCGGGTAGGGGGCGCATCCGAAAAACTGTTTTTT.

CDR3 protein: CASSELGTVTYNEQFF. The CDR3 nucleotides read TGTGCCAGCAGTGAACTCGGGACAGTCACCTACAATGAGCAGTTCTTC. V is TRBV6-1 and J is TRBJ2-1, with 7 bases lining up with TRBD1. Germline CDR1 and CDR2: MNHNS and SASEGT. V gave up 2 bases and J gave up 2 bases; unmatched junction bases: 6. The length of the CDR3 is 16 residues.

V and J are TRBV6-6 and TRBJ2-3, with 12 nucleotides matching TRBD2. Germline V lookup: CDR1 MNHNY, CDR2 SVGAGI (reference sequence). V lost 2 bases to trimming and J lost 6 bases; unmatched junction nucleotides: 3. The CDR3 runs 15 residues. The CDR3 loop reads CASSYLLAGGDTQYF. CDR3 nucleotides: TGTGCCAGCAGTTACCTGCTAGCGGGGGGGGATACGCAGTATTTT.